This T cell receptor (beta chain) was found in a study of cytomegalovirus exposure and HLA in healthy donors. Details on this clone: The antigen is not known.

Primers included in the PCR were 60 Vbeta and 13 Jbeta primers. Using immunoSEQ multiplex PCR, the repertoire was profiled, and TCRdb retains in-frame clones only, with some absent. The sample includes approximately 150,000 clones, over 60% of them seen just once. This CDR3 comprises 14 residues. Germline assignment: CDR1 ENHRY and CDR2 SYGVKD. With V trimmed by 2 bases and J by 12 bases, 9 bases remained unmatched. General observations from the study: Information on immune exposure was restricted to one variable (CMV serostatus).

The V call is TRBV10-3, the J call TRBJ1-1, with 10 bases aligning to TRBD1. The sequencing input was PBMCs. The clonotype was recovered from a male donor in good health and CMV-seronegative. The chain's CDR3 is CAISEVTGTGETFF. The CDR3 DNA reads TGTGCCATCAGTGAGGTTACCGGGACAGGGGAAACTTTCTTT.